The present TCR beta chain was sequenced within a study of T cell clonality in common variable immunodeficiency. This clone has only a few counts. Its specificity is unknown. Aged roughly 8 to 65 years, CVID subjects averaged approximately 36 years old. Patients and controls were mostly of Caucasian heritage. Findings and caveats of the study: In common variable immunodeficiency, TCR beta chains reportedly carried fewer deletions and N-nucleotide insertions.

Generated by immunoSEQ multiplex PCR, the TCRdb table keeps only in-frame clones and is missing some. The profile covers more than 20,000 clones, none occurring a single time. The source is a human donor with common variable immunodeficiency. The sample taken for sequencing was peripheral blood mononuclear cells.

The CDR3 spells CASSLRPGQGAYEQYF. Incomplete CDR3 DNA: TGTGCCAGCAGCTTACGTCCGGGACAGGGGGCCTACGAG. This chain uses TRBV7-8 with TRBJ2-7, with 11 bases aligning to TRBD1. Coverage ceases 3 residues before the CDR3 finishes, and the germline J gene fills in the end. Germline V CDR1 and CDR2: SGHVS, FQNEAQ. Unmatched junction bases numbered 5, after V lost 2 bases and J lost 2 bases. The CDR3 runs 16 residues.